This record concerns one TCR beta chain sequence. Primers: 60 Vbeta forward and 13 Jbeta reverse. Profiled with immunoSEQ multiplex PCR; TCRdb holds only in-frame clones, not every one. The sample consists of about 130,000 clones, roughly 78% of them appearing once. This entry is derived from a study of cytomegalovirus exposure and HLA in healthy donors. This TCR derives from a man aged 40-49 years in good health and CMV-seronegative. The sample taken for sequencing was PBMCs.

The CDR3 here is CASSVGVAGHTDTQYF. CDR3 DNA sequence: TGTGCCAGCAGCGTTGGGGTAGCGGGACACACAGATACGCAGTATTTT. This sequence joins TRBV9 and TRBJ2-3; 8 bases are a match to TRBD2. Germline CDR1 reads SGDLS; CDR2 reads YYNGEE. Trimming removed 2 bases from V and 2 bases from J; junction bases left unmatched: 7. The CDR3 runs to 16 residues. Full variable domain (rest looked up from reference TRBV9 and TRBJ2-3): DSGVTQTPKHLITATGQRVTLRCSPRSGDLSVYWYQQSLDQGLQFLIQYYNGEERAKGNILERFSAQQFPDLHSELNLSSLELGDSALYFCASSVGVAGHTDTQYFGPGTRLTVL.